One and the same sample provided the 7 T cell receptor beta chains below, sequenced in a study of glioma-infiltrating T cells after dendritic cell vaccination (dated by TCRdb to the mid-2010s). Library construction relied on the immunoSEQ multiplex PCR assay. TCRdb's version of the immuneACCESS table is confined to in-frame rearrangements and falls short of the full clone set. An unresolved V gene accounts for under half of the shortfall where checked; the remainder is of unknown origin. This sample gives some 58,000 clones in total; 85% to 90% of them show up just once. The ten most abundant clones make up about 9% of the sample. The time point label for this specimen denotes: after dendritic cell vaccination, including at tumor progression/relapse. This specimen consisted of blood, obtained after dendritic cell vaccination. These receptors came from a human donor with glioblastoma.

The DNA of the CDR3 is TGTGCCAGCAGCCCCCCGGGGAGGCCTCTGAACACTGAAGCTTTCTTT. It is translated as CASSPPGRPLNTEAFF. The chain couples TRBV7-9 to TRBJ1-1; D gene ambiguous. The ends were cut back, 5 bases at V and 0 bases at J, with 16 bases in the middle. The germline gives CDR1 SEHNR, CDR2 FQNEAQ (reference sequence). This CDR3 has 16 amino acids.

A word on this clone: The junction and the germline gene differ at one end; a read error may be behind it. The V and J genes are TRBV7-7 and TRBJ2-2; TRBD2 might be the D (5 bases). Per germline, CDR1 SSHAT and CDR2 FNYEAQ (reference sequence). CDR3 length: 13 residues. CDR3 nucleotides: TGTGCTAGCAGCTTCCAGGAGGCCGGGGAGCTGTTTTTT. As protein: CASSFQEAGELFF.

This chain joins TRBV2 and TRBJ1-5; D remains unclear. The CDR3 is 15 residues long. With 5 bases removed from V and 4 bases from J, the gap between germline ends came to 15 bases. CDR1 is SNHLY and CDR2 is FYNNEI in the germline V gene. The CDR3 here is CASSQLGALNQPQHF. The DNA for the CDR3 is TGTGCCAGCAGTCAGCTGGGAGCTTTGAATCAGCCCCAGCATTTT.

The rearrangement links TRBV5-1 to TRBJ1-1; possible D gene TRBD1, 5 bases. The V and J ends lost 0 bases and 5 bases respectively, with 14 bases between them. CDR3 length equals 15 residues. Germline assignment: CDR1 SGHRS and CDR2 YFSETQ. CDR3 bases: TGCGCCAGCAGCTTGGCCAAAGACGGGGGTACTGAAGCTTTCTTT. Its translation: CASSLAKDGGTEAFF.

The count of this clone is one. J is TRBJ2-5 and V is TRBV18; the D gene is possibly TRBD1 (6 bases). The germline CDR1 and CDR2 sequences are KGHSH and LQKENI. Between the trimmed V and J ends, which lost 0 bases and 6 bases, there was a span of 11 bases. This CDR3 contains 14 residues. The CDR3 region is CASSPPGRGQTQYF. In DNA, the CDR3 is TGTGCCAGCTCACCACCGGGCAGGGGACAGACCCAGTACTTC.

The chain joins TRBV6-5 to TRBJ2-3; 9 bases fit TRBD1. Germline values: CDR1 MNHEY, CDR2 SVGAGI. The J segment lost 4 bases and the V segment lost 6 bases, leaving 5 bases of the junction unmatched. This CDR3 region has 14 residues. Here the CDR3 DNA reads TGTGCCAGCAGATGGGACAGGGCGGCAGATACGCAGTATTTT. Amino acids: CASRWDRAADTQYF.

The chain combines TRBV5-6 with TRBJ1-2; D unclear. Per germline, CDR1 SGHDT and CDR2 YYEEEE. The CDR3 spans 14 residues. V was trimmed by 0 bases and J by 2 bases, leaving 8 bases between them. CDR3 region: CASSLDGTNYGYTF. CDR3 coding DNA: TGTGCCAGCAGCTTGGATGGCACGAACTATGGCTACACCTTC.